This T cell receptor (beta chain) is drawn from a study of identical twins. TCRdb itself ran the 5' RACE reads through MiXCR, one entry per CDR3 protein. The sample shows under 800,000 distinct CDR3 sequences, around 20% of them seen only once. The V segment lost 6 bases and the J segment 8 bases; nucleotides outside the gene matches: 16. The length of the CDR3 is 16 residues. These data also featured in a second study, about T cells expressing NK-cell markers.

The clonotype originates from a woman aged 18-29 years in good health. Sequences were obtained from PBMCs. The chain links TRBV12-3 or TRBV12-4 to TRBJ2-1; 7 nucleotides align to TRBD2. The CDR3 DNA is TGTGCCAGCAGCCCCCCTGAGAGCGGGAATTTCGATGAGCAGTTCTTC. As protein: CASSPPESGNFDEQFF.